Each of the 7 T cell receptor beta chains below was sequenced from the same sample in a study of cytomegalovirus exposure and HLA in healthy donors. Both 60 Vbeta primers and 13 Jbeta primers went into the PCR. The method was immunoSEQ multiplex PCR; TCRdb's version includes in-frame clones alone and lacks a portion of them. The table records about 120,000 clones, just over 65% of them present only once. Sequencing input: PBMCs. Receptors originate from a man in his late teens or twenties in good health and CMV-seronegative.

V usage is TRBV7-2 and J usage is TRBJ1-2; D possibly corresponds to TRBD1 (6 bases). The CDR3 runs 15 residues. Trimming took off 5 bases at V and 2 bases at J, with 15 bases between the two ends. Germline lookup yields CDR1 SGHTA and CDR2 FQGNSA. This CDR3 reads CASSPRGTKNYGYTF. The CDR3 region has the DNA TGTGCCAGCAGCCCTAGGGGGACAAAGAACTATGGCTACACCTTC.

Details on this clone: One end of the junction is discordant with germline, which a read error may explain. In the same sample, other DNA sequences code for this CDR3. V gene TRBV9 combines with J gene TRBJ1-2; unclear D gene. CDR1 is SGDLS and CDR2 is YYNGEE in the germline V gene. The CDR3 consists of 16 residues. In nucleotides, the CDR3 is TGTGCCAGCAGTGTAGAGCGGTCACCCTTTGTCTATGGCTACACCTTC. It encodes CASSVERSPFVYGYTF.

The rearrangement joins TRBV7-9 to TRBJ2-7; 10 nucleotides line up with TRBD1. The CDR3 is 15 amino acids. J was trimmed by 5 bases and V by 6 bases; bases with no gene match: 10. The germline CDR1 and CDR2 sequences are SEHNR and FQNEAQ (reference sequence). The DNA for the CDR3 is TGTGCCAGCAGTTACCCGGGACAGGGGTCCCACGAGCAGTACTTC. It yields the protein CASSYPGQGSHEQYF.

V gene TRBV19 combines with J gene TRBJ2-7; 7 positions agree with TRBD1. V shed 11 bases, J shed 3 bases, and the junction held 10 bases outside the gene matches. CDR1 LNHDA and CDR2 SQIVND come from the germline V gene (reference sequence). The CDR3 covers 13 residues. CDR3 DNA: TGTGCCGGACAATTGACAGGGTGCTACGAGCAGTACTTC. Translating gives CAGQLTGCYEQYF. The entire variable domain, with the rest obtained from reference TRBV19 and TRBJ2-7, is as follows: DGGITQSPKYLFRKEGQNVTLSCEQNLNHDAMYWYRQDPGQGLRLIYYSQIVNDFQKGDIAEGYSVSREKKESFPLTVTSAQKNPTAFYLCAGQLTGCYEQYFGPGTRLTVT.

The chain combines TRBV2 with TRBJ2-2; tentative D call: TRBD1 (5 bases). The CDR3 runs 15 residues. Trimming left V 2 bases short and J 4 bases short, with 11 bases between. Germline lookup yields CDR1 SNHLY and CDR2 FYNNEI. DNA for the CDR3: TGTGCCAGCAGTGAACTAGGGGCCCTCACCGGGGAGCTGTTTTTT. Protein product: CASSELGALTGELFF.

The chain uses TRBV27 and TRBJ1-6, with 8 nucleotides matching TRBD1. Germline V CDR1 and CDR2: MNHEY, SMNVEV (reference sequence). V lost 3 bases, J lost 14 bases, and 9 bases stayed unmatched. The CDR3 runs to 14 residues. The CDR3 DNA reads TGTGCCAGCAGTTTGGCGACAGGGGCCGCTTCCCTCCACTTT. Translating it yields CASSLATGAASLHF.

The CDR3 protein is CASSPQGQGAYGYTF. DNA for the CDR3: TGTGCCAGCAGTCCCCAGGGACAGGGGGCGTATGGCTACACCTTC. V usage is TRBV6-5 and J usage is TRBJ1-2; 12 nucleotides line up with TRBD1. Trimming cost V 5 bases and J 5 bases; bases outside gene matches: 6. Germline assignment: CDR1 MNHEY and CDR2 SVGAGI. The CDR3 sequence is 15 residues long.